Included here is one T cell receptor (beta chain) sequence, with context. Primers used in a second PCR of about 6 to 12 cycles were a sample-barcoded 5' primer and a J-beta primer mix. From each sample, at least 2.5 million paired-end reads containing CDR3 were obtained. TCRdb passed the 5' RACE reads through MiXCR, listing each CDR3 protein once. Found here are 1.5 million to 2 million distinct CDR3 sequences, about 30% of them singletons; the top ten hold more than 6%. They isolated at least 6 million PBMCs from each sample. This entry is derived from a study of blood T cells in healthy people across ages. This receptor was obtained from a woman aged 25 to 39 in good health. Sequencing used blood.

Here the CDR3 DNA reads TGCGCCAGCAGCCCGAAATCGGCGAGGGAGGGCTCCTACAATGAGCAGTTCTTC. It yields the protein CASSPKSAREGSYNEQFF. The rearrangement uses TRBV4-1 and TRBJ2-1, with TRBD2 identical over 7 bases. The V and J ends lost 4 bases and 0 bases, in that order; junction bases with no gene match: 12. Germline lookup yields CDR1 MGHRA and CDR2 YSYEKL. CDR3 length: 18 amino acids.